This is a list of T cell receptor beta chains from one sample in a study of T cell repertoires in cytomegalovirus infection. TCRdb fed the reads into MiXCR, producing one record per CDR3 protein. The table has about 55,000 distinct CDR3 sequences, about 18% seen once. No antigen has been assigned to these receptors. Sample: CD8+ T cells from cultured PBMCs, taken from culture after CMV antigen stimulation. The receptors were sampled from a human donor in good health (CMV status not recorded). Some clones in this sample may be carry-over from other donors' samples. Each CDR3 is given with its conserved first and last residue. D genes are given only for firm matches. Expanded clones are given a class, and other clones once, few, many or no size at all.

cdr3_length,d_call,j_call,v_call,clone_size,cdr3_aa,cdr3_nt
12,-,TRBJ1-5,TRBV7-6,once,CASSPPGQPQHF,TGTGCCAGCAGCCCCCCGGGGCAGCCCCAGCATTTT
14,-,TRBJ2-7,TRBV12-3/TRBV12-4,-,CASSRTSASYEQYF,TGTGCCAGCAGTCGGACGTCCGCTTCCTACGAGCAGTACTTC
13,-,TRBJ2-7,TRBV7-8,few,CASRVGTFYEQYF,TGTGCCAGCAGGGTGGGGACTTTCTACGAGCAGTACTTC
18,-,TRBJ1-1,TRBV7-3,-,CASRRKGSGRGMNTEAFF,TGTGCCAGCAGACGAAAAGGGAGCGGTAGAGGAATGAACACTGAAGCTTTCTTT
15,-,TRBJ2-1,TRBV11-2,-,CASSLDGSFYNEQFF,TGTGCCAGCAGCTTAGATGGGTCTTTCTACAATGAGCAGTTCTTC
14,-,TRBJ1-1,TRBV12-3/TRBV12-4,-,CASSFPGSNTEAFF,TGTGCCAGCAGTTTCCCGGGGTCGAACACTGAAGCTTTCTTT
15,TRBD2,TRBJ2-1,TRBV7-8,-,CASQVLAGTYNEQFF,TGTGCCAGCCAAGTACTAGCGGGGACTTACAATGAGCAGTTCTTC
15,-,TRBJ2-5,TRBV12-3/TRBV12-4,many,CASSLLGLTKETQYF,TGTGCCAGCAGTTTACTAGGACTAACTAAAGAGACCCAGTACTTC
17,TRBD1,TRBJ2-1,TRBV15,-,CATSGDRDGPGWDEQFF,TGTGCCACCAGCGGAGACAGGGATGGACCTGGATGGGATGAGCAGTTCTTC
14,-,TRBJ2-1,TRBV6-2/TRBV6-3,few,CATRTEGVRDEQFF,TGTGCCACCAGGACGGAGGGGGTGCGGGATGAGCAGTTCTTC
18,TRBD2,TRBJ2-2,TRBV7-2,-,CASSPEGSGGTFTGELFF,TGTGCCAGCAGCCCCGAGGGTAGCGGGGGTACCTTCACCGGGGAGCTGTTTTTT
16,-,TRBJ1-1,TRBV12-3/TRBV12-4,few,CASSLAVLGGAVEAFF,TGTGCCAGCAGTTTAGCGGTTCTTGGGGGGGCGGTTGAAGCTTTCTTT
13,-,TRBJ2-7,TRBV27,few,CASREFPSYEQYF,TGTGCCAGCAGGGAGTTCCCCTCCTACGAGCAGTACTTC
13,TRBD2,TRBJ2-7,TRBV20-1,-,CSARTSGTYEQYF,TGCAGTGCTAGAACTAGCGGGACCTACGAGCAGTACTTC
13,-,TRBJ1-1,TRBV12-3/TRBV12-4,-,CASRPTGSTEAFF,TGTGCCAGCCGCCCGACGGGGAGCACTGAAGCTTTCTTT
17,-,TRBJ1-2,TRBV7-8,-,CASSLAWGRVVNYGYTF,TGTGCCAGCAGCTTAGCGTGGGGCAGGGTCGTTAACTATGGCTACACCTTC
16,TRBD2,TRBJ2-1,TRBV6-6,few,CASNPTLLAGAREQFF,TGTGCCAGCAACCCCACTTTACTAGCGGGGGCTCGGGAGCAGTTCTTC
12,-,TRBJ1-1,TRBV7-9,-,CASSLDGRTAFF,TGTGCCAGCAGCTTAGATGGCAGAACAGCTTTCTTT
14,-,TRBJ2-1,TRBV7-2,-,CASSSVLSYNEQFF,TGTGCCAGCAGTTCAGTTCTTTCCTACAATGAGCAGTTCTTC
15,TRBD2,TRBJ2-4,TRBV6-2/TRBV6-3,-,CASRPGTSGRNIQYF,TGTGCCAGCAGACCCGGGACTAGCGGTAGAAACATTCAGTACTTC
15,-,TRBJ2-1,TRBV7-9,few,CASSLGGEFYNEQFF,TGTGCCAGCAGCTTAGGAGGGGAATTCTACAATGAGCAGTTCTTC
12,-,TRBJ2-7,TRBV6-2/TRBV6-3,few,CASSYSITEQYF,TGTGCCAGCAGTTACTCGATTACGGAACAGTACTTC
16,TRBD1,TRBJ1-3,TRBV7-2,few,CASSFPQGAGGNTIYF,TGTGCCAGCAGCTTTCCACAGGGGGCAGGAGGAAACACCATATATTTT
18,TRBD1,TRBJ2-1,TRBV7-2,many,CASSLEGTGGSSYNEQFF,TGTGCCAGCAGCTTAGAAGGGACAGGGGGCAGCTCCTACAATGAGCAGTTCTTC
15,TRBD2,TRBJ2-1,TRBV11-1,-,CASSPGTSSYNEQFF,TGTGCCAGCAGCCCCGGGACTAGCTCCTACAATGAGCAGTTCTTC
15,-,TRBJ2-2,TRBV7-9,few,CASSSTHLNTGELFF,TGTGCCAGCAGCTCGACCCACCTTAACACCGGGGAGCTGTTTTTT
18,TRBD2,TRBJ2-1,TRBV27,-,CASSLSGGFPSSYNEQFF,TGTGCCAGCAGTTTATCGGGAGGGTTCCCGAGCTCCTACAATGAGCAGTTCTTC
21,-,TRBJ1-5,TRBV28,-,CASSLETAGPSIWYDNQPQHF,TGTGCCAGCAGTTTAGAGACGGCAGGTCCCTCAATCTGGTATGACAATCAGCCCCAGCATTTT
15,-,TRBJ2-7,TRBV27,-,CASSLTQVQLYEQYF,TGTGCCAGCAGCCTCACACAGGTACAGCTTTACGAGCAGTACTTC
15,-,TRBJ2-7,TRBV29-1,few,CSVELIDGRPYEQYF,TGCAGCGTTGAACTCATCGACGGACGGCCCTACGAGCAGTACTTC
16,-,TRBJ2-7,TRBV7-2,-,CASSLEASPFFYEQYF,TGTGCCAGCAGCTTAGAGGCCTCGCCCTTCTTTTACGAGCAGTACTTC
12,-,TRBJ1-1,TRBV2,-,CASTRTDPAAFF,TGTGCCAGCACCCGGACAGACCCGGCAGCTTTCTTT
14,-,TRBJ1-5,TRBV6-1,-,CATRQDVTGQPQHF,TGTGCCACCAGACAGGACGTCACCGGTCAGCCCCAGCATTTT
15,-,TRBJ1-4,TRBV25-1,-,CASSEPTGSNEKLFF,TGTGCCAGCAGTGAACCTACAGGCTCTAATGAAAAACTGTTTTTT
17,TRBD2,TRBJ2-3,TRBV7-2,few,CASSPPAGGPLTDTQYF,TGTGCCAGCAGCCCTCCCGCGGGGGGACCCCTCACAGATACGCAGTATTTT
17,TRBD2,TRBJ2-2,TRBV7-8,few,CASSPGLAGKGTGELFF,TGTGCCAGCAGCCCCGGACTAGCGGGAAAGGGGACCGGGGAGCTGTTTTTT
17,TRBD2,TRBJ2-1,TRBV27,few,CASSTRWSSGREDEQFF,TGTGCCAGCAGTACCCGCTGGAGTAGCGGGAGGGAGGATGAGCAGTTCTTC
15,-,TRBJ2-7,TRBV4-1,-,CASSQDNPGSYEQYF,TGCGCCAGCAGCCAAGATAACCCAGGCTCCTACGAGCAGTACTTC
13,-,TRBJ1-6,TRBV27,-,CASSLKGNSPLHF,TGTGCCAGCAGTTTGAAGGGAAATTCACCCCTCCACTTT
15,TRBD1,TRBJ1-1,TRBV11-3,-,CASSSRDRGDTEAFF,TGTGCCAGCAGCTCCCGAGACAGGGGGGACACTGAAGCTTTCTTT
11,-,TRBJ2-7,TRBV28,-,CASSQEYEQYF,TGTGCCAGCAGCCAGGAGTACGAGCAGTACTTC
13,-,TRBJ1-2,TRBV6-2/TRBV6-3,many,CASSHKSNYGYTF,TGTGCCAGCAGTCACAAATCAAACTATGGCTACACCTTC
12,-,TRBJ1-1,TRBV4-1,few,CASSQEGREAFF,TGTGCCAGCAGCCAAGAGGGACGGGAAGCTTTCTTT
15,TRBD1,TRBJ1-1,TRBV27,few,CASSPRTGPNTEAFF,TGTGCCAGCAGTCCAAGGACAGGCCCGAACACTGAAGCTTTCTTT
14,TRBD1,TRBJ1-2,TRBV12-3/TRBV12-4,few,CASSPGQRNYGYTF,TGTGCCAGCAGTCCGGGACAGAGAAACTATGGCTACACCTTC
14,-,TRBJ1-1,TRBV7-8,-,CASSLWTTNTEAFF,TGTGCCAGCAGCTTATGGACAACGAACACTGAAGCTTTCTTT
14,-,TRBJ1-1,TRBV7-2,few,CASSYRTENTEAFF,TGTGCCAGCAGCTACCGGACGGAGAACACTGAAGCTTTCTTT
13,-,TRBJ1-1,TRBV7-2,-,CASSLNTGTEAFF,TGTGCCAGCAGCTTAAATACAGGCACTGAAGCTTTCTTT